This T cell receptor beta chain appears in the sequencing data of a study of blood T cell repertoires in COVID-19. Study-wide background: Researchers got acute and convalescent COVID-19 samples from the United States, Italy and Spain.

In this sample, this clone turned up a few times. Using immunoSEQ multiplex PCR, the repertoire was profiled, and TCRdb retains in-frame clones only, with some absent. The repertoire consists of around 250,000 clones, with around nine tenths occurring once and the leading ten covering about 1.5%. The CDR3 runs 13 residues. The ends were cut back, 4 bases at V and 14 bases at J, with 15 bases in the middle. Germline V gene lookup returns CDR1 SGHTA and CDR2 FQGNSA. This TCR came from a woman aged 50 to 60 who had recovered from COVID-19. The sample was PBMCs or T cells enriched from blood (not recorded which). J is TRBJ1-6 and V is TRBV7-2; D might be TRBD1 (5 bases). This CDR3 is CASSSGTGRTLHF. The CDR3 nucleotides read TGTGCCAGCAGCTCCGGGACCGGGAGGACCCTCCACTTT.